This is a list of T cell receptor beta chains from one sample in a study of CD8+ T cells in alopecia areata. Data came from immunoSEQ multiplex PCR; TCRdb stores just in-frame clones and leaves some out. The sample holds around 82,000 clones, roughly half seen once. Material for sequencing was NKG2D-high CD8+ T cells sorted from blood. The receptors derive from a human donor with alopecia areata. The CDR3 runs from the conserved cysteine through the conserved F or W. Each record gives: V gene, D gene, J gene, clone size, CDR3 protein, CDR3 DNA. The D gene is left open where the match is weak. Only part of the rows carry a size: once, few, many, or a class if the clone is expanded.

TRBV29-1	.	TRBJ2-7	few	CSVGRTVGPYEQYF	TGCAGCGTTGGAAGGACAGTGGGTCCCTACGAGCAGTACTTC
TRBV6-6	.	TRBJ2-7	.	CASSSPVRAYEQYF	TGTGCCAGCAGTTCCCCGGTGAGGGCCTACGAGCAGTACTTC
TRBV29-1	.	TRBJ1-1	few	CSVRVEGRTEAFF	TGCAGCGTTCGTGTGGAAGGTCGGACTGAAGCTTTCTTT
TRBV2	TRBD2	TRBJ2-1	few	CASMTSGDEQFF	TGTGCCAGCATGACTAGCGGCGATGAGCAGTTCTTC
TRBV7-9	.	TRBJ2-3	.	CASSRGYITDTQYF	TGTGCCAGCTCCAGAGGGTATATCACAGATACGCAGTATTTT
TRBV5-1	.	TRBJ1-2	.	CASSLVGPSYGYTF	TGCGCCAGCAGTCTGGTGGGCCCCAGCTATGGCTACACCTTC
TRBV30	.	TRBJ1-4	.	CAWSVPTRGTNEKLFF	TGTGCCTGGAGTGTACCCACCCGGGGAACTAATGAAAAACTGTTTTTT
TRBV29-1	.	TRBJ2-7	few	CSVGVSGANYEQYF	TGCAGCGTTGGCGTTTCGGGGGCTAACTACGAGCAGTACTTC
TRBV9	.	TRBJ1-1	.	CASSAQGSNTEAFF	TGTGCCAGCAGCGCTCAGGGGTCGAACACTGAAGCTTTCTTT
TRBV4-1	TRBD1	TRBJ2-1	few	CASSQPGQGIPFF	TGCGCCAGCAGCCAACCGGGACAGGGGATCCCGTTCTTC
TRBV11-2	.	TRBJ2-7	.	CASSWGANLYEQYF	TGTGCCAGCAGCTGGGGAGCCAACCTATACGAGCAGTACTTC
TRBV9	.	TRBJ2-7	.	CASSQGGAPKLYEQYF	TGTGCCAGCAGCCAGGGAGGAGCCCCGAAACTCTACGAGCAGTACTTC
TRBV10-1	.	TRBJ1-1	.	CASSAGRGTEAFF	TGCGCCAGCAGTGCGGGAAGAGGCACTGAAGCTTTCTTT
TRBV29-1	TRBD2	TRBJ2-1	.	CSVEGRLAGFYNEQFF	TGCAGCGTTGAAGGGAGACTAGCGGGATTCTACAATGAGCAGTTCTTC
TRBV27	.	TRBJ2-7	.	CASSWRGSPSYEQYF	TGTGCCAGCAGTTGGAGGGGCTCACCCTCCTACGAGCAGTACTTC
TRBV4-1	.	TRBJ1-1	.	CASSQERDVTEAFF	TGCGCCAGCAGCCAAGAAAGGGATGTCACTGAAGCTTTCTTT